These 32 T cell receptor beta chains share one sample of origin, sequenced in a study of OX40 agonist ivuxolimab in advanced cancers. Sequenced by immunoSEQ multiplex PCR; TCRdb stores in-frame clones only, minus some. The sample lists roughly 60,000 clones, roughly 89% occurring once. The sequenced sample was CD4+ or CD8+ T cells sorted from blood, obtained in a trial of the OX40 agonist ivuxolimab. The receptor source for this set is an adult with an advanced solid tumor such as melanoma, head and neck, liver or kidney cancer.

This clone has a single count. The chain recombines TRBV7-2 with TRBJ1-1; D remains ambiguous. V was pared by 2 bases and J by 1 base, with 8 bases between. Per germline, CDR1 SGHTA and CDR2 FQGNSA. The CDR3 sequence is 14 residues long. The CDR3 loop reads CASSLFMGNTEAFF. The DNA of the CDR3 is TGTGCCAGCAGCTTATTTATGGGGAACACTGAAGCTTTCTTT.

The rearrangement joins TRBV10-3 to TRBJ2-5; TRBD1 aligns across 9 bases. Unmatched junction bases numbered 7, after V lost 4 bases and J lost 1 base. Germline values: CDR1 ENHRY, CDR2 SYGVKD. The CDR3 covers 16 residues. CDR3 bases: TGTGCCATCAGTGGACAGGGGGGAAAGGGCCAAGAGACCCAGTACTTC. It encodes CAISGQGGKGQETQYF.

This clone was picked up one time. The V gene is TRBV5-1, the J gene TRBJ2-3; D uncertain. CDR1 SGHRS and CDR2 YFSETQ come from the germline V gene. CDR3 length: 15 amino acids. Trimming stripped 0 bases from V and 2 bases from J, with 10 bases between. The CDR3 DNA follows: TGCGCCAGCAGCTTGGCCTCTACTTCCACAGATACGCAGTATTTT. It is translated as CASSLASTSTDTQYF.

The chain carries TRBV6-6 and TRBJ2-5; 7 positions match TRBD2. Germline V gene lookup returns CDR1 MNHNY and CDR2 SVGAGI (reference sequence). Trimming took 6 bases from V and 4 from J; bases not matched to a gene: 5. This CDR3 is built from 13 residues. This CDR3 is CASRREIVETQYF. The CDR3 DNA reads TGTGCCAGCAGGCGGGAGATAGTAGAGACCCAGTACTTC.

This chain links TRBV5-1 with TRBJ2-7; 8 bases line up with TRBD1. V lost 4 bases and J lost 1; bases outside the gene matches: 4. This CDR3 region has 14 residues. Germline CDR1 is SGHRS and CDR2 is YFSETQ. Here the CDR3 DNA reads TGCGCCAGCAGCGGACAGGGTGGGTCCTACGAGCAGTACTTC. Its protein is CASSGQGGSYEQYF.

The chain uses TRBV5-1 and TRBJ1-3; D gene unclear. The CDR3 spans 14 residues. CDR1 SGHRS and CDR2 YFSETQ come from the germline V gene. With 3 bases removed from V and 0 bases from J, the gap between germline ends came to 7 bases. For the CDR3, the DNA is TGCGCCAGCAGCTCCGGAGGCTCTGGAAACACCATATATTTT. Translation: CASSSGGSGNTIYF. Drawing the rest from reference TRBV5-1 and TRBJ1-3, the complete variable domain is KAGVTQTPRYLIKTRGQQVTLSCSPISGHRSVSWYQQTPGQGLQFLFEYFSETQRNKGNFPGRFSGRQFSNSRSEMNVSTLELGDSALYLCASSSGGSGNTIYFGEGSWLTVV.

This chain joins TRBV19 and TRBJ2-7; 8 bases align to TRBD1. Germline V gene lookup returns CDR1 LNHDA and CDR2 SQIVND (reference sequence). The junction had 6 bases not matched to a gene; V was cut back by 4 bases and J by 1 base. The CDR3 length is 15 residues. CDR3 protein: CASSTWTGRSYEQYF. Here the CDR3 DNA reads TGTGCCAGTAGTACCTGGACAGGGAGATCCTACGAGCAGTACTTC.

As DNA, the CDR3 is TGTGCCAGCAGCAAACTAGCGGGAGACGAGGGGAACGAGCAGTACTTC. Its protein product is CASSKLAGDEGNEQYF. The chain joins TRBV9 to TRBJ2-7, with TRBD2 matching over 11 bases. The CDR3 loop spans 16 amino acids. Germline CDR1 SGDLS, CDR2 YYNGEE. Trimming took 4 bases from V and 5 from J; bases not matched to a gene: 11.

The chain couples TRBV4-1 to TRBJ2-2; maybe TRBD2 (6 bases). CDR3 size: 16 residues. Looked up from germline, CDR1 is MGHRA and CDR2 is YSYEKL. The V end was cut by 4 bases, the J end by 7 bases, with 19 bases between. CDR3 DNA: TGCGCCAGCAGCCCAACCCTGACGGGAGCCGTCGGGGAGCTGTTTTTT. It is translated as CASSPTLTGAVGELFF.

The rearrangement uses TRBV2 and TRBJ2-7; 7 bases line up with TRBD1. V was pared by 6 bases and J by 3 bases, with 8 bases of the junction left unmatched. The CDR3 extends over 14 amino acids. Germline-derived CDR1 and CDR2 are SNHLY and FYNNEI. CDR3 residues: CASSRDSPVYEQYF. CDR3 coding DNA: TGTGCCAGCAGCCGGGACAGCCCCGTCTACGAGCAGTACTTC.

The V and J genes are TRBV30 and TRBJ1-2; D uncertain. Trimming shortened V by 3 bases and J by 5 bases, and 13 bases separated the two germline ends. The germline gives CDR1 GTSNPN, CDR2 SVGIG (reference sequence). The CDR3 runs 13 residues. CDR3 DNA: TGTGCCTGGAGCCGGGAGTTATCTTATGGCTACACCTTC. It specifies CAWSRELSYGYTF.

V and J are TRBV15 and TRBJ1-4; D is perhaps TRBD1 (5 bases). The CDR3 loop spans 16 amino acids. The V end was cut by 2 bases, the J end by 8 bases, with 18 bases between. Germline V lookup: CDR1 LNHNV, CDR2 YYDKDF (reference sequence). The chain's CDR3 is CATSRPDSGSGEKLFF. The CDR3 DNA reads TGTGCCACCAGCAGACCTGATTCAGGGTCGGGGGAAAAACTGTTTTTT.

The chain has TRBV27 and TRBJ2-1, with 8 bases identical to TRBD2. V shed 1 base, J shed 6 bases, and the junction held 11 bases outside the gene matches. The CDR3 has 17 residues. The V gene's germline CDR1 is MNHEY and CDR2 SMNVEV (reference sequence). The CDR3 DNA reads TGTGCCAGCAGTTTATTAGGGGGGGTAGCGGGATCCAATGAGCAGTTCTTC. Translation gives CASSLLGGVAGSNEQFF.

The chain couples TRBV10-3 to TRBJ1-3; D ambiguous. Germline loops: CDR1 ENHRY, CDR2 SYGVKD. The CDR3 extends over 11 amino acids. Deletions cut 6 bases from V and 8 bases from J, with 8 bases between. CDR3 in amino acids: CAIRLQDTIYF. CDR3 nucleotide sequence: TGTGCCATCAGGCTCCAAGACACCATATATTTT.

This chain connects TRBV7-6 to TRBJ2-7; TRBD2 might be the D (6 bases). The V end lost 5 bases, the J end lost 4 bases, and 12 bases lay between the germline ends. Germline V CDR1 and CDR2: SGHVS, FNYEAQ. The CDR3 contains 13 residues. CDR3 bases: TGTGCCAGCAGCCTGGGAGGCGGGTACGAGCAGTACTTC. It specifies CASSLGGGYEQYF.

The rearrangement uses TRBV4-1 and TRBJ1-2; perhaps TRBD1 as D (5 bases). With 1 base removed from V and 2 bases from J, the gap between germline ends came to 14 bases. CDR1 MGHRA and CDR2 YSYEKL come from the germline V gene. This CDR3 contains 16 residues. CDR3 nucleotides: TGCGCCAGCAGCCAAGCGTTAGGGGCCCCAAACTATGGCTACACCTTC. Translating gives CASSQALGAPNYGYTF.

This clone has a single count. The chain carries TRBV28 and TRBJ2-7; 8 positions agree with TRBD1. CDR1 MDHEN and CDR2 SYDVKM come from the germline V gene. The V and J ends lost 8 bases and 4 bases, in that order; junction bases with no gene match: 13. The CDR3 spans 15 residues. This chain's CDR3 is CASAVIQGAGYEQYF. The CDR3 bases are TGTGCCAGCGCCGTGATTCAGGGGGCGGGGTACGAGCAGTACTTC.

This chain joins TRBV20-1 and TRBJ1-1, with 9 positions matching TRBD1. The CDR3 sequence is 11 residues long. Germline-derived CDR1 and CDR2 are DFQATT and SNEGSKA (reference sequence). V lost 6 bases to trimming and J lost 11 bases; unmatched junction nucleotides: 7. CDR3 in DNA: TGCAGTGCAAGTCGACAGGGGGGGGCTTTCTTT. This codes for CSASRQGGAFF.

The V call is TRBV2, the J call TRBJ1-3; D not certain. CDR1 and CDR2 from the germline V gene are SNHLY and FYNNEI. The ends were cut back, 5 bases at V and 1 base at J, with 0 bases in the middle. There are 11 residues in the CDR3. The CDR3 protein is CASSSGNTIYF. The CDR3 DNA follows: TGTGCCAGCAGTTCTGGAAACACCATATATTTT.

This chain uses TRBV28 with TRBJ1-4; 7 nucleotides align to TRBD1. The CDR3 length is 11 residues. Germline lookup yields CDR1 MDHEN and CDR2 SYDVKM. Trimming removed 7 bases from V and 10 bases from J; junction bases left unmatched: 3. The CDR3 DNA reads as TGTGCCAGCACTAACAGGGGAAAACTGTTTTTT. Translating it yields CASTNRGKLFF.

This clone was counted between two and nine times. The sample carries other DNA sequences with the same CDR3. The V gene is TRBV7-9, the J gene TRBJ2-7, with 9 bases matching TRBD2. Losses at the gene ends were 3 bases for V and 0 bases for J; bases not matched to a gene: 0. The CDR3 contains 14 residues. The germline V gene has CDR1 SEHNR and CDR2 FQNEAQ (reference sequence). The CDR3 DNA reads TGTGCCAGCAGCTTGACTAGCGGCTCCTACGAGCAGTACTTC. As protein: CASSLTSGSYEQYF.

This chain links TRBV5-1 with TRBJ2-7; D perhaps matches TRBD2 (5 bases). CDR1 is SGHRS and CDR2 is YFSETQ in the germline V gene. The CDR3 runs to 15 residues. V dropped 0 bases and J dropped 5 bases, with 15 bases sitting between them. The CDR3 region is CASSLGSGSVNEQYF. The CDR3 DNA is TGCGCCAGCAGCTTGGGGTCGGGATCTGTAAACGAGCAGTACTTC. The whole variable domain, remainder taken from reference TRBV5-1 and TRBJ2-7, is KAGVTQTPRYLIKTRGQQVTLSCSPISGHRSVSWYQQTPGQGLQFLFEYFSETQRNKGNFPGRFSGRQFSNSRSEMNVSTLELGDSALYLCASSLGSGSVNEQYFGPGTRLTVT.

The CDR3 DNA sequence: TGTGCCAGCAGCTTGGGGGGCGTCTATGGCTACACCTTC. Its translation is CASSLGGVYGYTF. The chain links TRBV5-4 to TRBJ1-2; possibly TRBD1 for D (5 bases). The germline gives CDR1 SGHNT, CDR2 YYREEE (reference sequence). With 0 bases removed from V and 4 bases from J, the gap between germline ends came to 7 bases. The CDR3 is made up of 13 amino acids.

V and J are TRBV5-8 and TRBJ2-7; weak D call: TRBD2 (7 bases). Looked up from germline, CDR1 is SGHTS and CDR2 is YDEGEE. CDR3 size: 15 residues. V shed 4 bases and J shed 3 bases, with 17 bases lying between them. The CDR3 nucleotides read TGTGCCAGCAGCGGGGGGGACACACTAATCTACGAGCAGTACTTC. Its translation: CASSGGDTLIYEQYF.

The V call is TRBV19, the J call TRBJ2-1; 12 bases line up with TRBD2. Germline-derived CDR1 and CDR2 are LNHDA and SQIVND (reference sequence). The CDR3 runs 15 residues. V lost 10 bases, J lost 9 bases, and 13 bases stayed unmatched. The CDR3: CATSAGTSGLGEQFF. CDR3 coding DNA: TGTGCCACCTCAGCCGGGACTAGCGGGTTGGGTGAGCAGTTCTTC. Variable domain in full (rest from reference TRBV19 and TRBJ2-1): DGGITQSPKYLFRKEGQNVTLSCEQNLNHDAMYWYRQDPGQGLRLIYYSQIVNDFQKGDIAEGYSVSREKKESFPLTVTSAQKNPTAFYLCATSAGTSGLGEQFFGPGTRLTVL.

The chain is built from TRBV10-1 and TRBJ2-7; unclear D gene. The CDR3 extends over 13 amino acids. Trimming cost V 2 bases and J 7 bases, with 12 bases left between them. Per germline, CDR1 WNHNN and CDR2 SYGVQD (reference sequence). CDR3 sequence: CASSETTGQEQYF. CDR3 in DNA: TGCGCCAGCAGTGAGACCACCGGTCAAGAGCAGTACTTC.

The rearrangement uses TRBV7-2 and TRBJ2-7; D is possibly TRBD2 (6 bases). There are 17 residues in the CDR3. The germline V gene encodes CDR1 SGHTA and CDR2 FQGNSA. Trimming removed 1 base at V and 0 bases at J, with 16 bases between. CDR3 bases: TGTGCCAGCAGCTTAGTAGGGACGGGACTGAGCTCCTACGAGCAGTACTTC. This translates into CASSLVGTGLSSYEQYF. The full variable domain, with the rest looked up from reference TRBV7-2 and TRBJ2-7, is GAGVSQSPSNKVTEKGKDVELRCDPISGHTALYWYRQSLGQGLEFLIYFQGNSAPDKSGLPSDRFSAERTGGSVSTLTIQRTQQEDSAVYLCASSLVGTGLSSYEQYFGPGTRLTVT.

This clone was seen once. The CDR3 DNA sequence: TGCGCCAGCAGCTTGGTGGGACAGCAAGAGACCCAGTACTTC. This sequence encodes CASSLVGQQETQYF. J is TRBJ2-5 and V is TRBV5-1; 7 bases are a match to TRBD1. The CDR3 totals 14 residues. Germline loops: CDR1 SGHRS, CDR2 YFSETQ. The ends lost 0 bases at V and 2 bases at J; junction bases unmatched: 1.

The genes are TRBV6-6 and TRBJ2-2; the match to TRBD1 covers 7 bases. Per germline, CDR1 MNHNY and CDR2 SVGAGI (reference sequence). The V and J ends lost 6 bases and 5 bases, in that order; junction bases with no gene match: 6. This CDR3 comprises 14 residues. This CDR3 reads CASRPQGWTGELFF. DNA of the CDR3: TGTGCCAGCAGACCACAGGGGTGGACCGGGGAGCTGTTTTTT.

V gene TRBV4-1 combines with J gene TRBJ2-5, with 7 nucleotides matching TRBD2. Trimming took 4 bases from V and 5 from J; bases not matched to a gene: 13. CDR1 is MGHRA and CDR2 is YSYEKL in the germline V gene. The CDR3 is made up of 16 amino acids. The CDR3 sequence: CASSRMGGGGAETQYF. The CDR3 nucleotides read TGCGCCAGCAGCCGAATGGGGGGGGGTGGCGCGGAGACCCAGTACTTC.

The chain joins TRBV19 to TRBJ1-2, with no clear D. Trimming took 5 bases from V and 0 from J, leaving 13 bases between them. Germline loops: CDR1 LNHDA, CDR2 SQIVND (reference sequence). The CDR3 runs 15 residues. The CDR3 here is CASSPHSTTNYGYTF. CDR3 nucleotides: TGTGCCAGTAGTCCGCACAGCACGACTAACTATGGCTACACCTTC.

The rearrangement links TRBV2 to TRBJ2-5; the D is unclear. The CDR3 runs to 12 residues. With 0 bases removed from V and 9 bases from J, the gap between germline ends came to 8 bases. In germline, CDR1 is SNHLY, CDR2 FYNNEI. DNA for the CDR3: TGTGCCAGCAGTGAAGCCGGCCGGGCCCAGTACTTC. Its translation is CASSEAGRAQYF.